The clone carrying this T cell receptor beta chain was observed a handful of times. What it binds is unknown. This CDR3 is also generated by other DNA sequences in the sample. Reverse transcribing all isolated RNA meant expressed TCRB transcripts were sequenced. Profiling relied on immunoSEQ multiplex PCR, and the TCRdb table lists in-frame clones only, not all of them. The data show about 700,000 clones, roughly an eighth seen once. Germline CDR1 and CDR2: KGHSH and LQKENI. This CDR3 region has 14 residues. V shed 2 bases and J shed 1 base, with 8 bases lying between them. These data are taken from a study of beta chain features in type 1 diabetes. Study-level points and caveats: Shorter TCRB CDR3s, moderately but significantly so, marked every one of the four CD4+ subsets in Type 1 diabetes patients.

The chain couples TRBV18 to TRBJ1-1, with a weak D call TRBD1 (6 bases). The receptor comes from a man younger than 35 with type 1 diabetes. Sequencing was carried out using naive CD4+ T cells from blood. The CDR3 DNA sequence: TGTGCCAGCTCACCAAGACAGGAGAACACTGAAGCTTTCTTT. Residues: CASSPRQENTEAFF.